These T cell receptor beta chains were read from a single sample in a study of T cells in Graves' hyperthyroidism and ophthalmopathy. TCRdb reprocessed the multiplex PCR reads with MiXCR, giving one entry per CDR3 protein. The table includes 640,000 or so distinct CDR3 sequences, around 15% detected once. Sequencing was performed on blood. All receptors come from a woman aged 40 to 50 with Graves' ophthalmopathy. Both conserved end residues are trimmed from each CDR3. The order of the fields is clone size, J gene, V gene, D gene, CDR3 protein. D genes are given only for firm matches. Only some rows state a clone size, as once, few, many or a class for expanded clones.

many,TRBJ1-2,TRBV28,-,ASSPRVHYGYT
many,TRBJ2-2,TRBV7-3,-,ASSLKSGELF
many,TRBJ2-7,TRBV28,TRBD2,ASSLGLAGDIPYEQY
-,TRBJ2-1,TRBV5-1,-,ASSLQGAYEQF
many,TRBJ2-7,TRBV27,-,ASSLRDPCHEQY
many,TRBJ2-5,TRBV5-5,TRBD1,ASRTTGVETQY
few,TRBJ1-5,TRBV12-3/TRBV12-4,TRBD1,ASSRQGWVQPQH
-,TRBJ2-7,TRBV14,-,ASSQGTGAWTYEQY
few,TRBJ1-2,TRBV3-1,-,ASSPQIDIGYGYT
-,TRBJ2-7,TRBV6-2/TRBV6-3,TRBD1,ARGETGVNEQY
few,TRBJ2-7,TRBV11-2,-,ASSLNRGNFHEQY
many,TRBJ1-2,TRBV28,-,ASRRSRLTTADYT
many,TRBJ2-7,TRBV20-1,TRBD2,SAAPGLAALGQY
-,TRBJ2-7,TRBV19,TRBD2,ASRPSGGSHEQY
many,TRBJ2-7,TRBV2,-,ASLGWGEPRYEQY
-,TRBJ1-1,TRBV19,TRBD1,ASRQGARWPEAF